This T cell receptor (beta chain) was captured in a study of T cell responses to AZD1222 COVID-19 vaccine. Overall study results and limits: Clonal diversity was possibly underestimated; the donors were predominantly white British and more often female.

The CDR3 spans 22 residues. Method: immunoSEQ multiplex PCR; TCRdb's copy keeps in-frame clones and lacks some. Of approximately 89,000 clones in the sample, 92% were seen once. This clone turned up a few times. Its target is not known. The clonotype comes from an adult in good health. The V call is TRBV7-5, the J call TRBJ2-1. TRBV7-5 is labeled a pseudogene. The source was peripheral blood, collected on day 0 of AZD1222 vaccination. Here the CDR3 reads CARSLVSRDEGWAEGPYNEQFF. The DNA for the CDR3 is TGTGCCAGAAGCTTAGTTTCGAGAGACGAGGGGTGGGCTGAAGGACCCTACAATGAGCAGTTCTTC.